This TCR beta chain was sequenced in a study of Ad26.COV2.S vaccination and SARS-CoV-2 variants. Study in general: The donor belonged to the COV1001 Ad26.COV2.S trial arm. In the study, Ad26.COV2.S was injected intramuscularly once, or twice 56 days apart. Broader study findings: Breadth of non-spike TCRs did not differ between vaccinees and placebo recipients.

Treatment here: approximately 18 received Ad26.COV2.S at low or high dose, single or two shots; 5 received placebo; per-sample allocation not given. Specimens were obtained on day 63 following the first vaccine or placebo injection. Spike of the Wuhan-strain SARS-CoV-2 was expressed by an Ad26 vector, which formed the vaccine. Repertoires were generated with immunoSEQ multiplex PCR, while TCRdb's copy carries only in-frame clones and drops some. The sample gives 450,000 to 550,000 clones, about 88% of which show up once; around 2.6% is in the top ten. This clone has only one observation. No antigen is known for it. The junction had 3 bases not matched to a gene; V was cut back by 3 bases and J by 5 bases. The CDR3 is 13 residues long. The germline gives CDR1 DFQATT, CDR2 SNEGSKA (reference sequence).

Sequenced here: peripheral blood, sampled in a trial of Ad26.COV2.S vaccine versus placebo. This receptor was identified in a person aged 18-60 years who received the Ad26.COV2.S COVID-19 vaccine or a placebo. The rearrangement joins TRBV20-1 to TRBJ2-2, with 7 bases lining up with TRBD1. CDR3 amino acids: CSASYRGTGELFF. CDR3 nucleotide sequence: TGCAGTGCTAGTTACAGGGGAACCGGGGAGCTGTTTTTT.